Shown below are 3 T cell receptor beta chains from a single sample sequenced in a study of post-analysis software for immune sequencing data. Study observations and caveats: Elevated frequency relative to controls characterized roughly five TRBV segments in patients, TRBV5-6, TRBV5-1 and TRBV20-1 among them.

Which antigens these TCRs recognize remains unknown. Tagging with unique molecular identifiers was a feature of the TCR beta cDNA libraries. TCRdb called the PCR reads again in MiXCR, with one record for every CDR3 protein. This sample has approximately 440,000 distinct CDR3 sequences, with under 55% found just once. Sequenced: blood. The receptors here all came from a girl between 5 and 17 years old with multiple sclerosis.

This sequence joins TRBV20-1 and TRBJ2-5, with D possibly TRBD2 on 6 matching bases. V was shortened by 5 bases and J by 4 bases, with 17 bases between the two germline ends. Germline V gene data show CDR1 as DFQATT and CDR2 as SNEGSKA (reference sequence). CDR3 size: 14 residues. Here the CDR3 DNA reads TGCAGTGCTGAAGGACTAACTGTGAGAGAGACCCAGTACTTC. Protein: CSAEGLTVRETQYF.

The rearrangement links TRBV2 to TRBJ2-2; possibly TRBD1 for D (5 bases). This CDR3 spans 14 amino acids. Trimming left V 8 bases short and J 3 bases short, with 13 bases between. CDR1 and CDR2 from the germline V gene are SNHLY and FYNNEI. The CDR3 DNA follows: TGTGCCAGCGAAGGGGTGACGGACACCGGGGAGCTGTTTTTT. It encodes CASEGVTDTGELFF.

The chain couples TRBV7-9 to TRBJ1-1; D is perhaps TRBD1 (5 bases). The length of the CDR3 is 12 residues. The V gene lost 10 bases and the J gene lost 4 bases, with 13 bases spanning the gap. Germline V CDR1 and CDR2: SEHNR, FQNEAQ (reference sequence). This CDR3 reads CATLNGGTEAFF. In DNA form, the CDR3 reads TGTGCCACCCTAAACGGGGGCACTGAAGCTTTCTTT.